This TCR beta chain was sequenced during a study of glioma-infiltrating T cells after dendritic cell vaccination. Looked up from germline, CDR1 is ENHRY and CDR2 is SYGVKD. V was trimmed by 6 bases and J by 5 bases, leaving 14 bases between them. The CDR3 contains 13 residues. The primer mix had 60 V beta and 13 J beta primers. Method: immunoSEQ multiplex PCR; TCRdb's copy keeps in-frame clones and lacks some. The sample has over 90,000 clones, approximately 80% seen once. Only a few counts were recorded for this clone. What it binds is not known. The study's findings and limits: Patients with more pretreatment TILs had longer time to progression and survival.

The time point denotes: after dendritic cell vaccination, including at tumor progression/relapse. Patients had residual fresh-frozen tumor tissue and more than two years of survival data. No glioblastoma patient carried an isocitrate dehydrogenase mutation. The TCR comes from a human donor with glioblastoma. Source: blood, taken after dendritic cell vaccination. The chain links TRBV10-3 to TRBJ2-7; a weak D match, TRBD1 (6 bases). The CDR3 coding sequence is TGTGCCATCAGACAGGGAACCGCCGACGAGCAGTACTTC. Protein product: CAIRQGTADEQYF.